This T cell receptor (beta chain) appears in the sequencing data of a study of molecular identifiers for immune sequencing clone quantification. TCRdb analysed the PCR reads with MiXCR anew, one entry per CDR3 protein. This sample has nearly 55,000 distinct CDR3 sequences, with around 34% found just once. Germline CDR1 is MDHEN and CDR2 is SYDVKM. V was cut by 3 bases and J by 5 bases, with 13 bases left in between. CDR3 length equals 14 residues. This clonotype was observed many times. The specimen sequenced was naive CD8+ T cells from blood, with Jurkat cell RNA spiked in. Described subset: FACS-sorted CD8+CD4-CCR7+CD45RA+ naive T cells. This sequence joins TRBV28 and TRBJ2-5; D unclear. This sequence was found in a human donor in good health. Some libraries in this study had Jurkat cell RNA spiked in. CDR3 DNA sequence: TGTGCCAGCAGTTTCGCTCAGGAACTGGAGACCCAGTACTTC. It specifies CASSFAQELETQYF.